The next 23 T cell receptor beta chains were all read from a single sample in a study of blood T cell repertoires in COVID-19. The table came from immunoSEQ multiplex PCR; TCRdb's copy has only in-frame clones and leaves some out. Of about 49,000 clones listed, over 80% are singletons. Specimen: peripheral blood. These receptors were obtained from an elderly woman with COVID-19, enrolled during active disease.

This rearrangement joins TRBV5-1 to TRBJ2-7; TRBD2 matches at 8 bases. Germline loops: CDR1 SGHRS, CDR2 YFSETQ. Trimming took 3 bases from V and 7 from J; bases not matched to a gene: 12. This CDR3 is built from 15 residues. For the CDR3, the DNA is TGCGCCAGCAGCTCTTTTAGCGGGAAGGAAGTAGAGCAGTACTTC. Its translation: CASSSFSGKEVEQYF.

The chain combines TRBV10-2 with TRBJ2-1, with D possibly matching TRBD1 (5 bases). Trimming took off 7 bases at V and 7 bases at J, with 11 bases between the two ends. The CDR3 has 12 residues. Germline CDR1 reads WSHSY; CDR2 reads SAAADI. The CDR3 DNA sequence: TGCGCCAGCAAGGGGCAGATTAATGAGCAGTTCTTC. This gives the protein CASKGQINEQFF.

The genes are TRBV18 and TRBJ2-3; D is possibly TRBD2 (6 bases). The germline V gene has CDR1 KGHSH and CDR2 LQKENI. The CDR3 is made up of 13 amino acids. V dropped 3 bases and J dropped 6 bases, with 10 bases sitting between them. Here the CDR3 reads CASSPGRSDTQYF. The CDR3 DNA reads TGTGCCAGCTCACCCGGGAGAAGCGATACGCAGTATTTT. Variable domain in full (rest from reference TRBV18 and TRBJ2-3): NAGVMQNPRHLVRRRGQEARLRCSPMKGHSHVYWYRQLPEEGLKFMVYLQKENIIDESGMPKERFSAEFPKEGPSILRIQQVVRGDSAAYFCASSPGRSDTQYFGPGTRLTVL.

This clone was recorded once. The rearrangement joins TRBV6-6 to TRBJ2-3; 7 bases map to TRBD1. V trimming: 2 bases; J trimming: 2 bases; junction bases outside the gene matches: 7. Germline V gives CDR1 MNHNY, CDR2 SVGAGI (reference sequence). This CDR3 is built from 16 residues. CDR3 coding DNA: TGTGCCAGCAGTTACCCAGGGGGTACAACCACAGATACGCAGTATTTT. Translating it yields CASSYPGGTTTDTQYF.

The genes are TRBV28 and TRBJ1-5; no clear D gene. The ends were cut back, 2 bases at V and 9 bases at J, with 14 bases in the middle. Germline CDR1 and CDR2: MDHEN and SYDVKM. The CDR3 covers 14 residues. The CDR3 sequence is CASSLVPSARPQHF. The DNA of the CDR3 is TGTGCCAGCAGTTTAGTTCCCAGCGCAAGGCCCCAGCATTTT.

The chain is built from TRBV18 and TRBJ1-1, with D perhaps matching TRBD1 (6 bases). The germline gives CDR1 KGHSH, CDR2 LQKENI. V was shortened by 4 bases and J by 0 bases, with 15 bases between the two germline ends. CDR3 length equals 16 residues. DNA of the CDR3: TGTGCCAGCTCACAGAACAACAGGGTAGTGAACACTGAAGCTTTCTTT. Its translation is CASSQNNRVVNTEAFF.

The chain is built from TRBV18 and TRBJ1-6; D is undetermined. From germline, CDR1 is KGHSH and CDR2 LQKENI. The CDR3 loop spans 12 amino acids. V was trimmed by 3 bases and J by 7 bases, leaving 4 bases between them. In DNA, the CDR3 is TGTGCCAGCTCACCCGCGAATTCACCCCTCCACTTT. Translation gives CASSPANSPLHF.

The chain is built from TRBV5-5 and TRBJ2-1; 13 bases fit TRBD2. Germline lookup yields CDR1 SGHKS and CDR2 YYEKEE (reference sequence). Unmatched junction bases numbered 17, after V lost 4 bases and J lost 7 bases. There are 19 residues in the CDR3. The CDR3 nucleotides are TGTGCCAGCAGCCCCTGGTGGACTAGCGGGAGTAAGGGTGGTAATGAGCAGTTCTTC. This encodes CASSPWWTSGSKGGNEQFF. The complete variable domain, with remaining parts taken from reference TRBV5-5 and TRBJ2-1, reads DAGVTQSPTHLIKTRGQQVTLRCSPISGHKSVSWYQQVLGQGPQFIFQYYEKEERGRGNFPDRFSARQFPNYSSELNVNALLLGDSALYLCASSPWWTSGSKGGNEQFFGPGTRLTVL.

The CDR3 DNA reads as TGTGCCAGCAGTGAGCCACCCAGCTCTGGGGCCAACGTCCTGACTTTC. Its protein product is CASSEPPSSGANVLTF. The chain recombines TRBV25-1 with TRBJ2-6; D is ambiguous. This CDR3 region has 16 residues. CDR1 is MGHDK and CDR2 is SYGVNS in the germline V gene. V was trimmed by 3 bases and J by 0 bases, leaving 9 bases between them.

This sequence joins TRBV5-1 and TRBJ1-1; 10 bases line up with TRBD1. Germline V gene lookup returns CDR1 SGHRS and CDR2 YFSETQ. The V gene end was trimmed by 3 bases and the J gene end by 6 bases; junction bases not matched to a gene: 11. The CDR3 runs to 16 residues. The CDR3 sequence is CASSYNRDRGSPEAFF. CDR3 nucleotide sequence: TGCGCCAGCAGCTATAACCGGGACAGGGGATCGCCTGAAGCTTTCTTT.

The chain has TRBV4-2 and TRBJ2-3; D gene ambiguous. V was pared by 0 bases and J by 2 bases, with 6 bases between. The CDR3 is made up of 14 amino acids. Germline CDR1 and CDR2: LGHNA and YNFKEQ. CDR3 amino acids: CASSQDPFTDTQYF. CDR3 DNA: TGTGCCAGCAGCCAAGACCCCTTCACAGATACGCAGTATTTT.

The rearrangement uses TRBV19 and TRBJ2-2; 8 bases match TRBD2. Germline trimming cut 4 bases from V and 8 bases from J; bases unmatched to any gene: 9. The CDR3 consists of 15 residues. Per the germline V gene, CDR1 is LNHDA and CDR2 is SQIVND (reference sequence). The CDR3 coding sequence is TGTGCCAGTAGTAGGACCGGGACTAGTCGGGGGGAGCTGTTTTTT. It translates to CASSRTGTSRGELFF.

The gene calls are TRBV10-3 and TRBJ1-4; D is undetermined. V dropped 6 bases and J dropped 6 bases, with 11 bases sitting between them. The CDR3 consists of 13 residues. The germline V gene has CDR1 ENHRY and CDR2 SYGVKD. Here the CDR3 reads CAISPGRDEKLFF. CDR3 nucleotide sequence: TGTGCCATCAGCCCGGGGAGGGATGAAAAACTGTTTTTT.

V is TRBV30 and J is TRBJ2-7; no definite D call. CDR1 is GTSNPN, CDR2 SVGIG, per germline (reference sequence). CDR3 size: 12 residues. V was trimmed by 2 bases and J by 3 bases, leaving 8 bases between them. CDR3 amino acids: CAWSPHNYEQYF. The DNA of the CDR3 is TGTGCCTGGAGTCCCCACAACTACGAGCAGTACTTC.

The chain combines TRBV19 with TRBJ2-2; 9 nucleotides line up with TRBD1. Germline V gives CDR1 LNHDA, CDR2 SQIVND (reference sequence). With 2 bases clipped from V and 15 bases from J, the junction kept 10 bases outside the gene matches. This CDR3 contains 14 residues. The CDR3 DNA reads as TGTGCCAGTAGTATACCTGGGACAGGGAGTTCGGTGTTTTTT. This codes for CASSIPGTGSSVFF.

The rearrangement joins TRBV28 to TRBJ2-7; TRBD2 matches 10 bases. CDR1 MDHEN and CDR2 SYDVKM come from the germline V gene. The length of the CDR3 is 14 residues. V was clipped by 11 bases and J by 5 bases; unmatched bases: 12. CDR3 coding DNA: TGTGCCGGGGCTAGCGGGAGTCTAAGCAACGAGCAGTACTTC. Protein: CAGASGSLSNEQYF.

The rearrangement uses TRBV29-1 and TRBJ2-1; possible D gene TRBD2, 7 bases. There are 19 residues in the CDR3. Germline V gene lookup returns CDR1 SQVTM and CDR2 ANQGSEA. The V end was cut by 1 base, the J end by 0 bases, with 22 bases between. CDR3 in amino acids: CSVEGIQRGAGSSYNEQFF. In DNA form, the CDR3 reads TGCAGCGTTGAAGGAATTCAACGGGGGGCGGGTAGCTCCTACAATGAGCAGTTCTTC.

The genes are TRBV5-1 and TRBJ2-1; 12 positions match TRBD2. V gave up 4 bases and J gave up 8 bases; unmatched junction bases: 10. Germline-derived CDR1 and CDR2 are SGHRS and YFSETQ. The CDR3 consists of 16 residues. CDR3 sequence (DNA): TGCGCCAGCAGCGCGGACCCACTAGCGGGGGGCGATGAGCAGTTCTTC. Its translation is CASSADPLAGGDEQFF.

The V call is TRBV2, the J call TRBJ2-2, with a weak D call TRBD1 (5 bases). This CDR3 spans 15 amino acids. Germline CDR1 SNHLY, CDR2 FYNNEI. V was trimmed by 5 bases and J by 4 bases, leaving 14 bases between them. CDR3 sequence reads: CASSNQGRGTGELFF. The CDR3 region has the DNA TGTGCCAGCAGTAATCAGGGAAGAGGCACCGGGGAGCTGTTTTTT.

The V call is TRBV6-2 or TRBV6-3, the J call TRBJ1-4, with D unclear. Germline CDR1 MNHEY, CDR2 SVGEGT. Trimming took off 5 bases at V and 0 bases at J, with 10 bases between the two ends. CDR3 length equals 15 residues. DNA of the CDR3: TGTGCCAGCAGTCCCCCGAGAGCAACTAATGAAAAACTGTTTTTT. It translates to CASSPPRATNEKLFF.

V gene TRBV9 combines with J gene TRBJ2-3; 9 nucleotides match TRBD1. The CDR3 loop spans 16 amino acids. The germline V gene has CDR1 SGDLS and CDR2 YYNGEE. The J segment lost 0 bases and the V segment lost 5 bases, leaving 7 bases of the junction unmatched. The CDR3 sequence: CASSQGQGSSTDTQYF. In DNA form, the CDR3 reads TGTGCCAGCAGTCAGGGACAGGGATCTAGCACAGATACGCAGTATTTT.

The V call is TRBV28, the J call TRBJ2-7, with D possibly matching TRBD1 (6 bases). Germline values: CDR1 MDHEN, CDR2 SYDVKM. V lost 5 bases to trimming and J lost 6 bases, with 17 bases between them. CDR3 length equals 14 residues. The DNA of the CDR3 is TGTGCCAGCAGTCCCACCGAACAGGGTCGCGAGCAGTACTTC. Translating gives CASSPTEQGREQYF. Supplemented by reference TRBV28 and TRBJ2-7, the full variable domain reads DVKVTQSSRYLVKRTGEKVFLECVQDMDHENMFWYRQDPGLGLRLIYFSYDVKMKEKGDIPEGYSVSREKKERFSLILESASTNQTSMYLCASSPTEQGREQYFGPGTRLTVT.

The chain uses TRBV19 and TRBJ2-1; the D gene is possibly TRBD1 (5 bases). Germline values: CDR1 LNHDA, CDR2 SQIVND (reference sequence). V shed 4 bases and J shed 8 bases, with 12 bases lying between them. This CDR3 comprises 13 residues. The chain's CDR3 is CASSKGPGDEQFF. CDR3 coding DNA: TGTGCCAGTAGTAAGGGGCCAGGAGATGAGCAGTTCTTC.